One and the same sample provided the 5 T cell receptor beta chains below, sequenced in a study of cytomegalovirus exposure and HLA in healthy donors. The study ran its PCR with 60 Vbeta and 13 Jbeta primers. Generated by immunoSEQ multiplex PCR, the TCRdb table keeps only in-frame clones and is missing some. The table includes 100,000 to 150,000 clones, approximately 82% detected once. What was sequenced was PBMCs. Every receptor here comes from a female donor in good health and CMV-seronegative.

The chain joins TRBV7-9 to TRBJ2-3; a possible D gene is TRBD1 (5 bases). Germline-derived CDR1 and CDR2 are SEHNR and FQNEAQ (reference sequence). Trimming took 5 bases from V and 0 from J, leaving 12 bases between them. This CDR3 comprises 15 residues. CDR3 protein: CASSPPTVSTDTQYF. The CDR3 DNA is TGTGCCAGCAGCCCCCCGACAGTTAGCACAGATACGCAGTATTTT.

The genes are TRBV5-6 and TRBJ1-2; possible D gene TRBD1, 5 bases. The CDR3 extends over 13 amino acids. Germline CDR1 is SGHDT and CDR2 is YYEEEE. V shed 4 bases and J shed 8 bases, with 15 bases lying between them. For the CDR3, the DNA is TGTGCCAGCAGCCCTAATCAGGGAAGCGGCTACACCTTC. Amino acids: CASSPNQGSGYTF.

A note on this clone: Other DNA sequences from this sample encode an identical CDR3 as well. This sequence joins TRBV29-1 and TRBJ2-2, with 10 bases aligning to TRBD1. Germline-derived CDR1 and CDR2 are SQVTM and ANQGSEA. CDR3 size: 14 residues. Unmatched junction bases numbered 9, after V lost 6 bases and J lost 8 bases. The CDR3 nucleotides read TGCAGCGTAGGTTGGACAGGGGGGATGGGGGAGCTGTTTTTT. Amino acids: CSVGWTGGMGELFF.

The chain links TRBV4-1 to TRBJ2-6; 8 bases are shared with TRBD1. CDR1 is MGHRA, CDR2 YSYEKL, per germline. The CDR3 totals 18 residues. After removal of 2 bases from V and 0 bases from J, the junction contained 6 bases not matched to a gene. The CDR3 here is CASSQRTGLSSGANVLTF. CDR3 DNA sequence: TGCGCCAGCAGCCAAAGGACAGGGCTGAGCTCTGGGGCCAACGTCCTGACTTTC.

DNA of the CDR3: TGTGCCAGCAGTGAAAACCGTAGACACTCTGGGGCCAACGTCCTGACTTTC. Translating gives CASSENRRHSGANVLTF. J is TRBJ2-6 and V is TRBV25-1; D gene unclear. Deletions cut 2 bases from V and 0 bases from J, with 11 bases between. The germline V gene has CDR1 MGHDK and CDR2 SYGVNS. This CDR3 contains 17 residues.